This T cell receptor beta chain was recorded in a study of blood T cell repertoires in COVID-19. Study-wide context: T cells, B-cell-depleted T cells, or PBMCs supplied cDNA or gDNA.

Germline V gives CDR1 SGHTA, CDR2 FQGNSA. Trimming took 5 bases from V and 1 from J, leaving 10 bases between them. The CDR3 spans 14 residues. Clones were read by immunoSEQ multiplex PCR, and TCRdb kept only the in-frame ones, dropping some. The sample lists roughly 320,000 clones; more than 85% were seen once. The sequenced sample consisted of peripheral blood. The receptor comes from a man in his 70s with acute or convalescent COVID-19. This rearrangement joins TRBV7-2 to TRBJ2-3; D uncertain. Here the CDR3 reads CASSNFAGTDTQYF. In DNA form, the CDR3 reads TGTGCCAGCAGCAACTTCGCGGGCACAGATACGCAGTATTTT.